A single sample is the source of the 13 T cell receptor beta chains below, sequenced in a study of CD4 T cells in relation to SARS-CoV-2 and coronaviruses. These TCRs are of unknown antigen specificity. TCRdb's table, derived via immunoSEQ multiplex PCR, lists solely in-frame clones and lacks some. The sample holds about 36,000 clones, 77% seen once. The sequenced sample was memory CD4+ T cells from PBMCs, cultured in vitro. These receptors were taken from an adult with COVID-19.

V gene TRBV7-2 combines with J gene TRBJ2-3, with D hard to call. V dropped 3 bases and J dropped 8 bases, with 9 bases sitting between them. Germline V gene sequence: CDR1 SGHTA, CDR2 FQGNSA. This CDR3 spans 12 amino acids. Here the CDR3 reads CASSFLVGTQYF. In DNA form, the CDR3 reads TGTGCCAGCAGCTTTTTGGTGGGTACGCAGTATTTT.

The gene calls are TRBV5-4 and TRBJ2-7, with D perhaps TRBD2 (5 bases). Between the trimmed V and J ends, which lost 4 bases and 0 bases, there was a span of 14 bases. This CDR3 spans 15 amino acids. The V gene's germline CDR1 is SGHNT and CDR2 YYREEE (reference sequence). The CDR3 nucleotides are TGTGCCAGCAGCACAGAGGGTTCCTACTCCTACGAGCAGTACTTC. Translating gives CASSTEGSYSYEQYF.

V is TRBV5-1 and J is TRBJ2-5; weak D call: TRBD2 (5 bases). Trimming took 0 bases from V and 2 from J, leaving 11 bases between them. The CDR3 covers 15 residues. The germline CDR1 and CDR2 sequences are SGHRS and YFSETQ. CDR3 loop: CASSLVGGLQETQYF. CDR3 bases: TGCGCCAGCAGCTTGGTCGGAGGCTTACAAGAGACCCAGTACTTC.

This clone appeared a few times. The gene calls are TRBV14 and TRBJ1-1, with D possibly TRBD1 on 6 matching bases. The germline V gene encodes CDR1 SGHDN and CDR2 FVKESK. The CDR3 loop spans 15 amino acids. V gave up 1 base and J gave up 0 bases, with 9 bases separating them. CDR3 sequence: CASSQGQVLNTEAFF. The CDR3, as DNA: TGTGCCAGCAGCCAAGGACAGGTGTTGAACACTGAAGCTTTCTTT.

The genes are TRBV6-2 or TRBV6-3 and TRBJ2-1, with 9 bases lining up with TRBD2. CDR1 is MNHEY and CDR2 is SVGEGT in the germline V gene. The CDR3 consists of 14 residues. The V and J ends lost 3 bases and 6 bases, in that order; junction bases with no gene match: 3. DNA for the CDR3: TGTGCCAGCAGTTATAGCGGGAGAGGCAATGAGCAGTTCTTC. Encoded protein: CASSYSGRGNEQFF.

The CDR3 region is CSVGRITSTDTQYF. The DNA of the CDR3 is TGCAGCGTTGGTAGGATTACTAGCACAGATACGCAGTATTTT. The genes are TRBV29-1 and TRBJ2-3; D not resolved. The CDR3 spans 14 residues. Germline V lookup: CDR1 SQVTM, CDR2 ANQGSEA. Trimming removed 4 bases at V and 0 bases at J, with 11 bases between.

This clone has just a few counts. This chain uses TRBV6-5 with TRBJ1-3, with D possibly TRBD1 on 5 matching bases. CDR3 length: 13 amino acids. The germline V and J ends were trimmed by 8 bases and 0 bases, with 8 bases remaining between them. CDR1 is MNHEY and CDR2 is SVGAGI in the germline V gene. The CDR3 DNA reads TGTGCCAGCCGGGGCCACTCTGGAAACACCATATATTTT. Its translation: CASRGHSGNTIYF.

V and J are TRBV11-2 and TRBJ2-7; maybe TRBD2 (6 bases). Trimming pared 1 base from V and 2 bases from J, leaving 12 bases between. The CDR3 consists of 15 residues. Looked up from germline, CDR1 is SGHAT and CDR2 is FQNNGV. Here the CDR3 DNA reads TGTGCCAGCAGCTTAGGGGGGGAGGTGACCTACGAGCAGTACTTC. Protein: CASSLGGEVTYEQYF.

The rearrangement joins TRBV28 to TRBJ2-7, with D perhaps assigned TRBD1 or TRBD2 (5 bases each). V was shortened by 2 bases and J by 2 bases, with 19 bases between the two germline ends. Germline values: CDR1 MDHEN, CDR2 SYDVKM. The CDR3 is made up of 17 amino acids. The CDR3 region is CASSLRRSGTEPYEQYF. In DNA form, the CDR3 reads TGTGCCAGCAGTTTACGCCGATCCGGGACGGAACCCTACGAGCAGTACTTC.

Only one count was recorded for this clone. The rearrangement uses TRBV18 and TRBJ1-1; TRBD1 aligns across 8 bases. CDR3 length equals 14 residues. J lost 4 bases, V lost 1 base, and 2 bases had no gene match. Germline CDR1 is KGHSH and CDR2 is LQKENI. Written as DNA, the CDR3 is TGTGCCAGCTCACCACGACAGGGGCGCACTGAAGCTTTCTTT. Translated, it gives CASSPRQGRTEAFF.

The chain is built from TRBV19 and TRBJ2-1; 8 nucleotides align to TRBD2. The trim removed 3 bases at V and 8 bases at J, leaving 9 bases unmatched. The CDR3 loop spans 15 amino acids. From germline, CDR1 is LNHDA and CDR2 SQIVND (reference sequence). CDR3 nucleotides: TGTGCCAGTAGTATCGGACTAGCCGCTATAGATGAGCAGTTCTTC. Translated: CASSIGLAAIDEQFF.

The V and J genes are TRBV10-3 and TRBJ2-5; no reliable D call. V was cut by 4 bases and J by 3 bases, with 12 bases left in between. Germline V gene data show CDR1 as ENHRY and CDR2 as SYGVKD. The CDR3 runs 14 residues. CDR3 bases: TGTGCCATCAGTGGAGGAGACCTGAAAGAGACCCAGTACTTC. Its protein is CAISGGDLKETQYF.

The CDR3 sequence: CASSLLGQASSYNEQFF. The CDR3 region has the DNA TGTGCCAGCAGTTTACTCGGACAGGCGAGCTCCTACAATGAGCAGTTCTTC. The V call is TRBV28, the J call TRBJ2-1; the match to TRBD1 covers 7 bases. The CDR3 has 17 amino acids. Germline assignment: CDR1 MDHEN and CDR2 SYDVKM. V shed 2 bases, J shed 0 bases, and the junction held 7 bases outside the gene matches.